This entry features one T cell receptor beta chain sequence. This entry comes from a study of control samples from healthy donors and cancer patients. TCRdb's copy holds only in-frame clones and misses some; the assay was immunoSEQ multiplex PCR. This sample has some 120,000 clones, with more than 75% found just once. V dropped 2 bases and J dropped 5; count of bases not matched to a gene: 3. The CDR3 has 15 residues. Germline V gives CDR1 MNHEY, CDR2 SVGEGT. This rearrangement joins TRBV6-2 or TRBV6-3 to TRBJ2-2, with TRBD1 matching 9 bases. This clonotype originated in a woman aged 70-85 years in good health. Sequencing was performed on blood. CDR3 DNA sequence: TGTGCCAGCAGTTACGGGACAGGGTTTACCGGGGAGCTGTTTTTT. As protein: CASSYGTGFTGELFF.